This record covers a single T cell receptor (beta chain). Its target is unknown. The data were obtained in a study of cytomegalovirus exposure and HLA in healthy donors. Study results and caveats: It was only CMV serostatus that was available as immune exposure information.

Primers for the PCR totalled 60 Vbeta and 13 Jbeta. TCRdb's table, derived via immunoSEQ multiplex PCR, lists solely in-frame clones and lacks some. The data show under 150,000 clones, around three quarters seen once. This TCR came from a male donor in good health and CMV-seronegative. The source material was PBMCs.

The CDR3, as DNA: TGTGCCTGGGACGGAAAGGGGGCCGGGGCAGATACGCAGTATTTT. Amino acid sequence: CAWDGKGAGADTQYF. The rearrangement uses TRBV30 and TRBJ2-3; 7 bases line up with TRBD1. The V gene end was trimmed by 5 bases and the J gene end by 4 bases; junction bases not matched to a gene: 12. The CDR3 sequence is 15 residues long. CDR1 and CDR2 (germline): GTSNPN, SVGIG (reference sequence).